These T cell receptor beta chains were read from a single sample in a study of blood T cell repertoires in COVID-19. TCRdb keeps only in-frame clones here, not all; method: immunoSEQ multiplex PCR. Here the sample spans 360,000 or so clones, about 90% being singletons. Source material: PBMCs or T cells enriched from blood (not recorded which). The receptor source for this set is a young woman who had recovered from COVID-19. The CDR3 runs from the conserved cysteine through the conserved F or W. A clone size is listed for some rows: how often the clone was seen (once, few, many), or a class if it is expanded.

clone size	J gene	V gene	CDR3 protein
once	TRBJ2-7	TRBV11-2	CASSPVGYEQYF
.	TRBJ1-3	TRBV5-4	CASSRAGGGSGNTIYF
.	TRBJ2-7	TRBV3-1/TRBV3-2	CASSQDIETGTYEQYF
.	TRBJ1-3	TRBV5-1	CASRTAGGSGNTIYF
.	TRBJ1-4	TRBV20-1	CSASRGANEKLFF
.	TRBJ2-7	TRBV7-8	CASSWMSGSPYEQYF
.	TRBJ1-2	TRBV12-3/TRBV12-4	CASSSDRPRKTF
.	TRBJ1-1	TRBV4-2	CASSQDIRGGYPSEAFF
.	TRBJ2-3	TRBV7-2	CASGPTGGATTDTQYF
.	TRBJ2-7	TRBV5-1	CASSLVPPGTSDYEQYF
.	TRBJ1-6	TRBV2	CASSLGLESSPLHF
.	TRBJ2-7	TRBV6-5	CASRKPGQGETEQYF
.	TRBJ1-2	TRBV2	CASSELTGTGGYGYTF
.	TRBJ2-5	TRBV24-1	CATSDPTGGQETQYF
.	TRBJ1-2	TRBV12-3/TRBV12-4	CASTVIGTDGYTF
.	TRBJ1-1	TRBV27	CASSQNRGNTEAFF
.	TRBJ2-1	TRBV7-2	CASSFPSGGASSYNEQFF
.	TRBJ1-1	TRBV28	CASRLQTGRAAFF
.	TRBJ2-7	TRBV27	CASSSGPGGSTYEQYF
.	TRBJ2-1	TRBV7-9	CASSFPTSGSTPTYNEQFF
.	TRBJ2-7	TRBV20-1	CSASANSYEQYF
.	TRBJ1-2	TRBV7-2	CASSSDRGPYGYTF
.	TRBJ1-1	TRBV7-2	CASSMGHLTFRNTEAFF
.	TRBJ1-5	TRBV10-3	CAISESQGGEIFNQPQHF
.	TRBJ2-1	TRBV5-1	CASSPGLAGGRVNEQFF
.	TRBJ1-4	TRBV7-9	CASSATGREKLFF
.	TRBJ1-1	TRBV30	CAWRGQGIYTEAFF
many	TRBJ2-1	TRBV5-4	CASSSRLTSSHEQFF
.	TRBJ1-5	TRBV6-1	CASSEAGGWVNQPQHF
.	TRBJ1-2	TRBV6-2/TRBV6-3	CASSYSGQTYGYTF
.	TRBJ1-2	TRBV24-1	CATSGMEGARGYTF
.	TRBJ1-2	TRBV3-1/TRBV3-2	CASSPNPYGQSHTF
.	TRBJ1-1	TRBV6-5	CASRGPGHNTEAFF
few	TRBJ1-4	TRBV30	CAWSVWRGGEKLFF
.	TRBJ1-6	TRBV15	CATSREWQEWTGTSPLHF
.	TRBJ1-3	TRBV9	CASSVGAVTSGNTIYF
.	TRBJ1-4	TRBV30	CAWSVRSSAIATNEKLFF
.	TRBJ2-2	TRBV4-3	CASSQDSGRTGASTGELFF
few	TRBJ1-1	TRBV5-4	CASSLTDLNTEAFF
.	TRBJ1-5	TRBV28	CASSPGGPSNQPQHF
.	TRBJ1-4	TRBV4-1	CASSQEPTGVGEKLFF
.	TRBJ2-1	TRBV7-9	CASSSDQLAGGLSNEQFF
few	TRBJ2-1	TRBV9	CASSVAPRSLAGPNEQFF
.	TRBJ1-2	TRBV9	CASSVDRNYGYTF
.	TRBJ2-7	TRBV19	CASTPRHGSFKGEQYF
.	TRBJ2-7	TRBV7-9	CASSHRTGGYEQYF
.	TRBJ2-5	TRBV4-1	CASSQDGTGYQETQYF
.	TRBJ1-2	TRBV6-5	CASRRTGGYTF
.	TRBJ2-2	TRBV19	CASSIGTSPGELFF
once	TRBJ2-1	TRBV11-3	CASSFGSGRGSLDNEQFF
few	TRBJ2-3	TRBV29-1	CSVAGSTDTQYF
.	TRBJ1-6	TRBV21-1	CASSPQKMFPLHF
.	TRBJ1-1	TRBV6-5	CASSYSQGSNTEAFF